The source of this T cell receptor (beta chain) is a study of T cells in tumors after PD-1 blockade. Study information: A subset received ongoing vismodegib 150 mg daily alongside anti-PD-1 therapy.

Trimming removed 5 bases from V and 2 bases from J, with 9 bases in between. CDR3 length: 13 residues. Per germline, CDR1 MNHEY and CDR2 SMNVEV (reference sequence). Only a few counts were recorded for this clone. Libraries were prepared by immunoSEQ multiplex PCR; TCRdb keeps only in-frame clonotypes and omits some of them. This table has roughly 59,000 clones, roughly 78% appearing once. This TCR was sampled from a human donor with basal cell carcinoma. The chain has TRBV27 and TRBJ1-2; unclear D gene. Sequences were derived from PBMCs, sampled before anti-PD-1 treatment. This chain's CDR3 is CASSMGRNYGYTF. The CDR3 nucleotides read TGTGCCAGCAGTATGGGTAGAAACTATGGCTACACCTTC.